Each of the 9 T cell receptor beta chains below was sequenced from the same sample in a study of regulatory T cells in long-lasting Graves disease. Specified time point: persistent/refractory GD, antithyroid drugs over 5 years with positive TRAb. Making the TCR library involved RNA that had been extracted from PBMCs. With iRepertoire HTBI primers and Arm-PCR of CDR3 regions, TCR beta libraries were built. Each CDR3 protein gets one entry after TCRdb re-called the multiplex PCR reads with MiXCR. The data show about 460,000 distinct CDR3 sequences, with roughly 22% seen just once and about 12% held by the top ten. The specimen comprised peripheral blood mononuclear cells (PBMCs), sampled when the disease was refractory, from a patient treated with antithyroid drugs. Source of these receptors: a female donor with Graves disease.

The rearrangement uses TRBV9 and TRBJ1-4; perhaps TRBD1 as D (6 bases). Germline V gene data show CDR1 as SGDLS and CDR2 as YYNGEE. The germline V and J ends were trimmed by 4 bases and 4 bases, with 11 bases remaining between them. This CDR3 contains 14 residues. The CDR3 here is CASSSGADNEKLFF. In DNA form, the CDR3 reads TGTGCCAGCAGCTCAGGGGCTGATAATGAAAAACTGTTTTTT.

This clonotype was recorded at least ten times. The chain combines TRBV28 with TRBJ2-7, with TRBD2 as a possible D gene (6 bases). This CDR3 comprises 13 residues. V was trimmed by 3 bases and J by 5 bases, leaving 11 bases between them. CDR1 and CDR2 (germline): MDHEN, SYDVKM. CDR3 loop: CASSLPAGHEQYF. CDR3 nucleotides: TGTGCCAGCAGTTTGCCTGCGGGGCACGAGCAGTACTTC. The full variable domain, its missing parts supplied by reference TRBV28 and TRBJ2-7, is DVKVTQSSRYLVKRTGEKVFLECVQDMDHENMFWYRQDPGLGLRLIYFSYDVKMKEKGDIPEGYSVSREKKERFSLILESASTNQTSMYLCASSLPAGHEQYFGPGTRLTVT.

This clonotype was counted at least ten times. The genes are TRBV3-1 and TRBJ2-7; TRBD2 might be the D (5 bases). With 0 bases removed from V and 4 bases from J, the gap between germline ends came to 10 bases. The germline V gene has CDR1 LGHDT and CDR2 YNNKEL (reference sequence). This CDR3 comprises 14 residues. The chain's CDR3 is CASSQEAREYEQYF. DNA of the CDR3: TGTGCCAGCAGCCAAGAGGCTAGGGAGTACGAGCAGTACTTC.

This clonotype was detected only a few times. The chain couples TRBV7-9 to TRBJ1-1; D is uncertain. Germline loops: CDR1 SEHNR, CDR2 FQNEAQ (reference sequence). V shed 0 bases and J shed 4 bases, with 15 bases lying between them. CDR3 length equals 16 residues. CDR3 bases: TGTGCCAGCAGCTTAGCGGACCCAGGAGTACGCACTGAAGCTTTCTTT. It encodes CASSLADPGVRTEAFF.

This clonotype was found many times. For the CDR3, the DNA is TGTGCCAGCAGCTTATCGACAGGGCACTACGAGCAGTACTTC. Its protein is CASSLSTGHYEQYF. The chain has TRBV7-3 and TRBJ2-7, with 7 bases aligning to TRBD1. The CDR3 contains 14 residues. Losses at the gene ends were 2 bases for V and 3 bases for J; bases not matched to a gene: 4. Per germline, CDR1 SGHTA and CDR2 FQGTGA.

This clonotype was counted at least ten times. This sequence joins TRBV3-1 and TRBJ1-4, with D perhaps TRBD1 (5 bases). There are 14 residues in the CDR3. V lost 8 bases to trimming and J lost 0 bases, with 10 bases between them. CDR1 LGHDT and CDR2 YNNKEL come from the germline V gene (reference sequence). The CDR3 reads CASVGTATNEKLFF. The CDR3 nucleotides read TGTGCCAGCGTAGGGACCGCAACTAATGAAAAACTGTTTTTT.

This clonotype was seen ten or more times. A read error may produce the germline difference seen at one junction end. The chain couples TRBV5-1 to TRBJ1-5, with 7 bases lining up with TRBD1. The CDR3 is made up of 12 amino acids. CDR1 and CDR2 (germline): SGHRS, YFSETQ. This CDR3 reads CASSSTGQPQHF. For the CDR3, the DNA is TGTGCCAGCAGTTCGACAGGGCAGCCCCAGCATTTT.

The rearrangement uses TRBV7-9 and TRBJ1-5; D might be TRBD1 (5 bases). Trimming cost V 5 bases and J 3 bases, with 14 bases left between them. Germline assignment: CDR1 SEHNR and CDR2 FQNEAQ (reference sequence). CDR3 length: 15 residues. CDR3 loop: CASSPPGGNNQPQHF. CDR3 nucleotides: TGTGCCAGCAGCCCTCCGGGGGGGAACAATCAGCCCCAGCATTTT.

This clonotype was detected only a few times. The V and J genes are TRBV6-1 and TRBJ1-2, with 7 bases lining up with TRBD1. This CDR3 comprises 14 residues. CDR1 and CDR2 (germline): MNHNS, SASEGT. V was pared by 6 bases and J by 7 bases, with 11 bases of the junction left unmatched. The CDR3 nucleotides are TGTGCCAGCAGCTCAGGGGGGGCGGTTCTTGGCTACACCTTC. Protein sequence: CASSSGGAVLGYTF.